A selection of T cell receptor beta chains follows, all from one sample in a study of T-cell reconstitution after alpha-beta-depleted transplantation in children. TCRdb fed the PCR reads into MiXCR, producing one record per CDR3 protein. This table holds more than 200,000 distinct CDR3 sequences, roughly 18% found once. This material consisted of PBMCs, mostly from graft donor cells, taken 360 days after TCRalphabeta/CD19-depleted stem cell transplant. Receptor source: a male patient aged 2-10 years who had a stem cell transplant for acute lymphoblastic leukemia, so the T cells may come from the graft donor. Both conserved end residues are part of each CDR3. A D gene is named only where the DNA matches it firmly. Rows give clone size only sometimes, using once, few, many, or a class for an expanded clone.

V	D	J	size	CDR3	DNA
TRBV27	NA	TRBJ2-2	NA	CASSPNAWNRELFF	TGTGCCAGCAGTCCGAACGCGTGGAACCGGGAACTGTTTTTT
TRBV3-1	NA	TRBJ2-3	many	CASSRDGTDTQYF	TGTGCCAGCAGCCGCGACGGCACAGATACGCAGTATTTT
TRBV25-1	TRBD2	TRBJ2-3	NA	CASSGLTSGASTDTQYF	TGTGCCAGCAGTGGGTTGACTAGCGGGGCTAGCACAGATACGCAGTATTTT
TRBV6-5	TRBD2	TRBJ2-1	NA	CASSSLAGVVNEQFF	TGTGCCAGCAGTTCCCTAGCGGGGGTGGTCAATGAGCAGTTCTTC
TRBV7-2	NA	TRBJ2-1	NA	CASSSPGRVDEQFF	TGTGCCAGCAGCTCCCCAGGCAGGGTGGATGAGCAGTTCTTC
TRBV4-2	TRBD1	TRBJ1-2	NA	CASSPGPGGGYTF	TGTGCCAGCAGCCCCGGGCCAGGGGGTGGCTACACCTTC
TRBV29-1	TRBD2	TRBJ2-5	many	CSVEGGGQETQYF	TGCAGCGTTGAAGGCGGGGGTCAAGAGACCCAGTACTTC
TRBV13	NA	TRBJ1-5	NA	CASSLRGAQPQHF	TGTGCCAGCAGCTTAAGGGGGGCACAACCCCAGCATTTT
TRBV4-2	NA	TRBJ1-2	NA	CASSQGLGDKTFSYGYTF	TGTGCCAGCAGCCAAGGGTTGGGGGACAAGACCTTCAGCTATGGCTACACCTTC
TRBV7-6	TRBD2	TRBJ2-5	NA	CASSLAPLRTSGGARETQYF	TGTGCCAGCAGCTTAGCCCCCTTAAGGACTAGCGGGGGGGCCCGGGAGACCCAGTACTTC
TRBV4-2	TRBD1	TRBJ1-2	few	CASSQEGQGQGNYGYTF	TGTGCCAGCAGCCAAGAGGGGCAGGGACAGGGGAACTATGGCTACACCTTC
TRBV14	TRBD1	TRBJ1-2	NA	CASSLRTGAGGYTF	TGTGCCAGCAGCCTTCGGACAGGGGCGGGAGGCTACACCTTC
TRBV5-1	NA	TRBJ1-1	many	CASSPGTANTEAFF	TGCGCCAGCAGTCCGGGGACGGCGAACACTGAAGCTTTCTTT
TRBV6-5	NA	TRBJ1-1	few	CASSHRALNTEAFF	TGTGCCAGCAGTCACAGGGCCCTGAACACTGAAGCTTTCTTT
TRBV5-1	TRBD2	TRBJ2-1	NA	CASSSLAGANNEQFF	TGCGCCAGCAGCAGTCTAGCGGGGGCCAACAATGAGCAGTTCTTC
TRBV5-1	NA	TRBJ2-5	few	CASSPVTPQETQYF	TGCGCCAGCAGCCCAGTAACGCCCCAAGAGACCCAGTACTTC
TRBV6-2/TRBV6-3	NA	TRBJ2-1	many	CASSNLAAGSYNEQFF	TGTGCCAGCAGTAACCTAGCAGCAGGCTCCTACAATGAGCAGTTCTTC
TRBV5-1	NA	TRBJ1-1	NA	CASSSGGEAFF	TGCGCCAGCAGCTCCGGTGGTGAAGCTTTCTTT
TRBV27	TRBD2	TRBJ2-1	NA	CASRGAGVPYNEQFF	TGTGCCAGCAGGGGAGCGGGGGTGCCTTACAATGAGCAGTTCTTC
TRBV7-9	TRBD1	TRBJ1-1	NA	CASSHPRDRGRTEAFF	TGTGCCAGCAGCCATCCGCGGGACAGGGGCAGGACTGAAGCTTTCTTT
TRBV27	NA	TRBJ1-5	NA	CASSPRSRPTNQPQHF	TGTGCCAGCAGTCCGCGTTCTAGGCCCACCAATCAGCCCCAGCATTTT
TRBV7-9	NA	TRBJ1-3	few	CASSGSRSSGNTIYF	TGTGCCAGCAGCGGATCTCGGAGCTCTGGAAACACCATATATTTT